This T cell receptor (beta chain) was recorded in a study of OX40 agonist ivuxolimab in advanced cancers. Only in-frame clones appear in the TCRdb table, and some are missing; sequencing was by immunoSEQ multiplex PCR. Found here are 95,000 to 150,000 clones, 85% to 90% of them singletons; the top ten hold around 0.53%. This CDR3 contains 14 residues. V shed 6 bases and J shed 2 bases, with 14 bases lying between them. Germline V gene sequence: CDR1 MNHEY, CDR2 SVGAGI. The rearrangement joins TRBV6-5 to TRBJ2-7; D gene uncertain. This clonotype originated in an adult with an advanced solid tumor such as melanoma, head and neck, liver or kidney cancer. Sample: CD4+ or CD8+ T cells sorted from blood, taken in a trial of the OX40 agonist ivuxolimab. CDR3 protein: CASRPPGRPYEQYF. As DNA, the CDR3 is TGTGCCAGCAGGCCCCCGGGCAGACCCTACGAGCAGTACTTC.